Here is one TCR beta chain with its context. The CDR3 contains 12 residues. V shed 3 bases and J shed 8 bases, with 11 bases lying between them. Germline loops: CDR1 SGHRS, CDR2 YFSETQ. Each CDR3 protein gets one entry after TCRdb re-called the RT-PCR reads with MiXCR. The table includes almost 700,000 distinct CDR3 sequences, 11% to 15% detected once. The specimen sequenced was memory CD4+ T cells from blood. The clonotype originates from a female donor in good health, serving as a healthy control. The rearrangement uses TRBV5-1 and TRBJ1-1; D is possibly TRBD1 (5 bases). The chain's CDR3 is CASSWGGREAFF. The CDR3 DNA reads as TGCGCCAGCAGCTGGGGGGGGAGAGAAGCTTTCTTT.